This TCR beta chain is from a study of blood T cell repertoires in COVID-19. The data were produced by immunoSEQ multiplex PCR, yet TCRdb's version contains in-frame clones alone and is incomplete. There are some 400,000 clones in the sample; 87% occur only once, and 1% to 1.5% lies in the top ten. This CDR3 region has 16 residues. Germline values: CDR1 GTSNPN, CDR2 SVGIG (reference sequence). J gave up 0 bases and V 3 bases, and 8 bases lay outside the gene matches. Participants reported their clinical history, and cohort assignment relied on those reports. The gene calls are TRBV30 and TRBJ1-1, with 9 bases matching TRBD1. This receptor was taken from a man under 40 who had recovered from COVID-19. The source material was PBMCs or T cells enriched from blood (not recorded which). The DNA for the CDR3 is TGTGCCTGGAGACGCGGGACAGGGTTACTGAACACTGAAGCTTTCTTT. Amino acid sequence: CAWRRGTGLLNTEAFF.